This T cell receptor (beta chain) is from a study of blood T cell repertoires in COVID-19. On the study more broadly: Italy, Spain and the United States were the sources of the convalescent and acute COVID-19 samples. PBMCs, B-cell-depleted T cells, or T cells were the source of the cDNA or gDNA that made up the material.

The V gene's germline CDR1 is MDHEN and CDR2 SYDVKM. The CDR3 has 15 residues. V was trimmed by 5 bases and J by 0 bases, leaving 10 bases between them. Original processing methods: From reference gene primer amplification, estimates of nucleated cell counts were derived. Libraries were prepared by immunoSEQ multiplex PCR; TCRdb keeps only in-frame clonotypes and omits some of them. Clonal size and the V and J genes are those of that table, whereas D and trimming came from the DNA. The table has around 140,000 clones, approximately 89% seen once. The specimen sequenced was peripheral blood. The chain is built from TRBV28 and TRBJ1-4; a weak D match, TRBD1 (5 bases). This TCR derives from a woman aged 50 to 60 with acute or convalescent COVID-19. As DNA, the CDR3 is TGTGCCAGCAGTCAGGACACATCAACTAATGAAAAACTGTTTTTT. Translated: CASSQDTSTNEKLFF.